This T cell receptor beta chain derives from a study of CD8 T cells in Susac syndrome. The V and J ends lost 6 bases and 0 bases respectively, with 21 bases between them. CDR1 and CDR2 from the germline V gene are SGHAT and FQNNGV. CDR3 length: 17 amino acids. With random hexamers, roughly 0.45 to 1 ug RNA was reverse transcribed. Each CDR3 protein is one row after TCRdb ran MiXCR on the immunoSEQ multiplex PCR reads. This sample has approximately 300,000 distinct CDR3 sequences, with 70% to 90% found just once. The material sequenced was CD8+ T cells from PBMCs. The chain recombines TRBV11-2 with TRBJ2-7; D perhaps matches TRBD2 (7 bases). The source of this sequence is a human donor with multiple sclerosis. This CDR3 reads CASSPLGGHDSSYEQYF. The CDR3 DNA is TGTGCCAGCAGTCCCCTCGGGGGGCACGACAGCTCCTACGAGCAGTACTTC. Full variable domain (remainder filled in from reference TRBV11-2 and TRBJ2-7): EAGVAQSPRYKIIEKRQSVAFWCNPISGHATLYWYQQILGQGPKLLIQFQNNGVVDDSQLPKDRFSAERLKGVDSTLKIQPAKLEDSAVYLCASSPLGGHDSSYEQYFGPGTRLTVT.